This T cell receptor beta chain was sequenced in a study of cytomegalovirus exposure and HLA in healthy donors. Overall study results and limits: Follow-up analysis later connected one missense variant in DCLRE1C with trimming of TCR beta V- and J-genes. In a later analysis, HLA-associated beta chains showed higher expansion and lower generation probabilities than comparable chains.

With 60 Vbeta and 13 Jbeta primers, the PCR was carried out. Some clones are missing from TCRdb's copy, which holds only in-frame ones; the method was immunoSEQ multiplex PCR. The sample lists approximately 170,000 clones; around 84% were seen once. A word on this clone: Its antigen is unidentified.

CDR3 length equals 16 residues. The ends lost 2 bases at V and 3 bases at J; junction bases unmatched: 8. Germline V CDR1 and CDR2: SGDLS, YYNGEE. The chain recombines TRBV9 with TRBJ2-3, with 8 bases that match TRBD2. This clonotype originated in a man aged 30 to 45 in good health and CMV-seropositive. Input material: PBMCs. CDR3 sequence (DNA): TGTGCCAGCAGCGTCGGTGCGGGAGGTTGGACAGATACGCAGTATTTT. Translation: CASSVGAGGWTDTQYF.